Presented here are 28 T cell receptor beta chains from one specimen sequenced in a study of shared clonotypes between healthy human individuals. Produced via immunoSEQ multiplex PCR; TCRdb's table is partial and in-frame only. The sample lists over a million clones, approximately 98% occurring once. The sequenced sample consisted of naive CD4+ T cells sorted from blood. Specified subset: CD45RA+ positively selected. All receptors derive from a man aged 25 to 45 in good health.

The chain employs TRBV2 and TRBJ2-1; 11 bases agree with TRBD2. The CDR3 length is 15 residues. Germline-derived CDR1 and CDR2 are SNHLY and FYNNEI. The V gene end was trimmed by 5 bases and the J gene end by 6 bases; junction bases not matched to a gene: 6. The CDR3 loop is CASSPTSGIVNEQFF. Here the CDR3 DNA reads TGTGCCAGCAGTCCGACTAGCGGGATTGTCAATGAGCAGTTCTTC.

The V call is TRBV6-5, the J call TRBJ2-7, with D tentatively TRBD2 (6 bases). This CDR3 contains 15 residues. The V gene lost 2 bases and the J gene lost 4 bases, with 15 bases spanning the gap. CDR1 and CDR2 from the germline V gene are MNHEY and SVGAGI. The CDR3, as DNA: TGTGCCAGCAGTTACCTTCCGGGAGAAGGATACGAGCAGTACTTC. This gives the protein CASSYLPGEGYEQYF.

V and J are TRBV11-2 and TRBJ2-5, with D possibly matching TRBD2 (6 bases). Germline CDR1 reads SGHAT; CDR2 reads FQNNGV. Trimming cost V 5 bases and J 0 bases, with 10 bases left between them. This CDR3 is 14 amino acids long. Written as DNA, the CDR3 is TGTGCCAGCAGCCGAGCGGGTTACCAAGAGACCCAGTACTTC. Translation gives CASSRAGYQETQYF. Combining the CDR3 with reference TRBV11-2 and TRBJ2-5 gives the whole variable domain EAGVAQSPRYKIIEKRQSVAFWCNPISGHATLYWYQQILGQGPKLLIQFQNNGVVDDSQLPKDRFSAERLKGVDSTLKIQPAKLEDSAVYLCASSRAGYQETQYFGPGTRLLVL.

J is TRBJ2-1 and V is TRBV18; D not certain. Germline assignment: CDR1 KGHSH and CDR2 LQKENI. The CDR3 contains 14 residues. V was trimmed by 5 bases and J by 6 bases, leaving 14 bases between them. The CDR3 DNA follows: TGTGCCAGCTCATTTAACCAGGTATCCAATGAGCAGTTCTTC. Protein product: CASSFNQVSNEQFF.

CDR3 nucleotides: TGTGCCAGCAGAGAGAGTAGGGCGCCTTCGTATGAGCAGTTCTTC. Residues: CASRESRAPSYEQFF. The V and J genes are TRBV7-2 and TRBJ2-1; D is unresolved. The CDR3 contains 15 residues. With 6 bases removed from V and 8 bases from J, the gap between germline ends came to 20 bases. Germline lookup yields CDR1 SGHTA and CDR2 FQGNSA.

With regard to this clone: Other DNA sequences in this sample translate to the same CDR3. The CDR3 spells CASSLSSGAYNEQFF. CDR3 coding DNA: TGTGCCAGCAGCTTGTCTAGCGGGGCATACAATGAGCAGTTCTTC. The chain employs TRBV5-4 and TRBJ2-1; TRBD2 agrees at 9 bases. Trimming cost V 1 base and J 4 bases; bases outside gene matches: 3. This CDR3 comprises 15 residues. The germline CDR1 and CDR2 sequences are SGHNT and YYREEE (reference sequence).

The J gene is TRBJ2-5, the V gene TRBV28; D not resolved. V was shortened by 5 bases and J by 5 bases, with 18 bases between the two germline ends. The CDR3 is 15 amino acids. CDR1 is MDHEN and CDR2 is SYDVKM in the germline V gene. The CDR3 DNA reads as TGTGCCAGCAGTCCGGGCAGGATAGGTTTTGAGACCCAGTACTTC. Encoded protein: CASSPGRIGFETQYF.

The V gene is TRBV2, the J gene TRBJ1-1, with D possibly matching TRBD1 (5 bases). The V gene lost 2 bases and the J gene lost 4 bases, with 17 bases spanning the gap. From germline, CDR1 is SNHLY and CDR2 FYNNEI. This CDR3 is 16 amino acids long. CDR3 in DNA: TGTGCCAGCAGTGAAATGGTCGGCAGGGACGGCACTGAAGCTTTCTTT. This gives the protein CASSEMVGRDGTEAFF.

This clone was detected once. The chain is built from TRBV6-1 and TRBJ1-2; D unresolved. CDR3 length: 13 amino acids. The germline CDR1 and CDR2 sequences are MNHNS and SASEGT. V lost 2 bases and J 9 bases, leaving 13 bases between the germline ends. In DNA form, the CDR3 reads TGTGCCAGCAGTGAACGTATAGGGCTCCGCTACACCTTC. Its protein is CASSERIGLRYTF.

V and J are TRBV6-5 and TRBJ2-7; 8 bases line up with TRBD2. Germline V gene lookup returns CDR1 MNHEY and CDR2 SVGAGI. The CDR3 is 13 residues long. Losses at the gene ends were 1 base for V and 8 bases for J; bases not matched to a gene: 4. The CDR3 DNA reads as TGTGCCAGCAGTTACTTCGGGGGGGGGAAGCAGTACTTC. This gives the protein CASSYFGGGKQYF.

A single count supports this clone. The genes are TRBV18 and TRBJ2-7; 9 nucleotides line up with TRBD2. In germline, CDR1 is KGHSH, CDR2 LQKENI. CDR3 length: 16 residues. Trimming cost V 6 bases and J 5 bases; bases outside gene matches: 14. The CDR3 nucleotides are TGTGCCAGCTCTCCCAATCCCAGCGGGAGGTTCAACGAGCAGTACTTC. This translates into CASSPNPSGRFNEQYF.

The chain couples TRBV28 to TRBJ1-1; tentatively, D is TRBD1 (6 bases). The germline gives CDR1 MDHEN, CDR2 SYDVKM. The germline V and J ends were trimmed by 4 bases and 6 bases, with 6 bases remaining between them. The CDR3 spans 11 residues. The CDR3 sequence: CASSWGPEAFF. CDR3 DNA: TGTGCCAGCAGTTGGGGGCCTGAAGCTTTCTTT.

This clone was observed once. V usage is TRBV6-1 and J usage is TRBJ2-7; a possible D gene is TRBD1 (6 bases). CDR1 is MNHNS and CDR2 is SASEGT in the germline V gene. V was cut by 5 bases and J by 0 bases, with 11 bases left in between. The CDR3 has 14 residues. The CDR3 loop is CASSLVGGSYEQYF. The DNA for the CDR3 is TGTGCCAGCAGTTTAGTAGGGGGCTCCTACGAGCAGTACTTC.

J is TRBJ1-5 and V is TRBV28; TRBD1 aligns across 8 bases. Germline CDR1 MDHEN, CDR2 SYDVKM. CDR3 size: 15 residues. The ends lost 7 bases at V and 6 bases at J; junction bases unmatched: 11. The CDR3: CASTPEQGESQPQHF. CDR3 DNA: TGTGCCAGCACCCCCGAACAGGGGGAAAGTCAGCCCCAGCATTTT.

The chain uses TRBV2 and TRBJ2-1; 9 positions match TRBD1. Germline CDR1 and CDR2: SNHLY and FYNNEI. The V and J ends lost 5 bases and 4 bases, in that order; junction bases with no gene match: 6. The CDR3 is 15 amino acids. CDR3 in amino acids: CASSSDRGYYNEQFF. The CDR3 nucleotides read TGTGCCAGCAGTTCAGACAGGGGGTATTACAATGAGCAGTTCTTC. The whole variable domain, remainder taken from reference TRBV2 and TRBJ2-1, is EPEVTQTPSHQVTQMGQEVILRCVPISNHLYFYWYRQILGQKVEFLVSFYNNEISEKSEIFDDQFSVERPDGSNFTLKIRSTKLEDSAMYFCASSSDRGYYNEQFFGPGTRLTVL.

V and J are TRBV10-3 and TRBJ1-1; the D is unclear. The CDR3 consists of 15 residues. The V gene lost 5 bases and the J gene lost 4 bases, with 17 bases spanning the gap. Germline CDR1 reads ENHRY; CDR2 reads SYGVKD. This chain's CDR3 is CAISLILGEGTEAFF. The CDR3 DNA reads as TGTGCCATCAGTCTTATCTTGGGAGAGGGCACTGAAGCTTTCTTT.

V usage is TRBV15 and J usage is TRBJ2-3; 9 nucleotides align to TRBD1. V lost 4 bases, J lost 0 bases, and 5 bases stayed unmatched. CDR3 size: 16 residues. Germline CDR1 reads LNHNV; CDR2 reads YYDKDF (reference sequence). CDR3 loop: CATSIYRGLSTDTQYF. CDR3 in DNA: TGTGCCACCAGCATCTACAGGGGGCTGAGCACAGATACGCAGTATTTT.

The CDR3 DNA follows: TGTGCCAGCAGACGGACAGGGGGCCCCTACGAGCAGTACTTC. This gives the protein CASRRTGGPYEQYF. The chain is built from TRBV5-6 and TRBJ2-7, with 11 bases lining up with TRBD1. Germline lookup yields CDR1 SGHDT and CDR2 YYEEEE. The J segment lost 2 bases and the V segment lost 5 bases, leaving 3 bases of the junction unmatched. CDR3 length: 14 amino acids.

The chain uses TRBV11-2 and TRBJ2-1; the D is unclear. The CDR3 loop spans 16 amino acids. The V gene's germline CDR1 is SGHAT and CDR2 FQNNGV. Trimming took 2 bases from V and 4 from J, leaving 15 bases between them. The CDR3 DNA is TGTGCCAGCAGCTTAAGCATACCGATCCCTTACAATGAGCAGTTCTTC. Residues: CASSLSIPIPYNEQFF.

V gene TRBV5-6 combines with J gene TRBJ1-2, with D uncertain. The germline V and J ends were trimmed by 4 bases and 4 bases, with 11 bases remaining between them. The CDR3 consists of 13 residues. The V gene's germline CDR1 is SGHDT and CDR2 YYEEEE. CDR3 residues: CASSSPGFYGYTF. CDR3 bases: TGTGCCAGCAGCAGTCCGGGATTCTATGGCTACACCTTC.

This clone was seen a single time. CDR3 in DNA: TGCGCCAGCAGCTTCTCGTTCAGGGACGGTGAGCAGTTCTTC. Encoded protein: CASSFSFRDGEQFF. The chain recombines TRBV5-1 with TRBJ2-1; D tentatively reads TRBD1 or TRBD2 (5 bases each). Trimming cost V 2 bases and J 9 bases, with 15 bases left between them. CDR3 size: 14 residues. CDR1 is SGHRS, CDR2 YFSETQ, per germline.

The gene calls are TRBV6-5 and TRBJ2-1; no clear D gene. This CDR3 region has 11 residues. Trimming shortened V by 4 bases and J by 5 bases, and 3 bases separated the two germline ends. The germline CDR1 and CDR2 sequences are MNHEY and SVGAGI. CDR3 coding DNA: TGTGCCAGCAGTTCCAACAATGAGCAGTTCTTC. It is translated as CASSSNNEQFF.

The chain carries TRBV6-1 and TRBJ2-7; D gene uncertain. Germline-derived CDR1 and CDR2 are MNHNS and SASEGT. This CDR3 has 13 residues. The V and J ends lost 4 bases and 3 bases respectively, with 10 bases between them. This CDR3 reads CASSVNSFYEQYF. The DNA for the CDR3 is TGTGCCAGCAGTGTAAACTCTTTCTACGAGCAGTACTTC.

This CDR3 is CASSLDRHGEQFF. The DNA for the CDR3 is TGTGCCAGCAGCCTTGACAGGCATGGTGAGCAGTTCTTC. The rearrangement links TRBV11-3 to TRBJ2-1; a possible D gene is TRBD1 (6 bases). The V and J ends lost 5 bases and 9 bases respectively, with 14 bases between them. CDR1 SGHNT and CDR2 YENEEA come from the germline V gene. The CDR3 contains 13 residues.

The chain links TRBV2 to TRBJ2-1, with 9 nucleotides matching TRBD1. Germline CDR1 SNHLY, CDR2 FYNNEI. The J segment lost 8 bases and the V segment lost 7 bases, leaving 6 bases of the junction unmatched. The CDR3 is 13 residues long. CDR3 sequence reads: CASNRDREDEQFF. In DNA, the CDR3 is TGTGCCAGCAATCGGGACAGGGAGGATGAGCAGTTCTTC.

The chain couples TRBV6-1 to TRBJ2-7; D might be TRBD1 (6 bases). V lost 10 bases and J lost 3, with 13 bases in between. The CDR3 contains 12 residues. Germline CDR1 is MNHNS and CDR2 is SASEGT. Written as DNA, the CDR3 is TGTGCCACCCAGGGGCTGATCTACGAGCAGTACTTC. As protein: CATQGLIYEQYF.

The genes are TRBV27 and TRBJ2-3; 7 bases match TRBD2. Germline V gene data show CDR1 as MNHEY and CDR2 as SMNVEV (reference sequence). This CDR3 is 15 amino acids long. V lost 5 bases and J lost 3; bases outside the gene matches: 8. CDR3 amino acids: CASSRPGLRTDTQYF. The CDR3, as DNA: TGTGCCAGCAGTCGTCCGGGACTAAGAACAGATACGCAGTATTTT.

The genes are TRBV10-2 and TRBJ2-7; TRBD2 aligns across 11 bases. The CDR3 length is 14 residues. The germline V gene has CDR1 WSHSY and CDR2 SAAADI. J lost 1 base, V lost 7 bases, and 3 bases had no gene match. CDR3 sequence reads: CASKGTSGSYEQYF. The CDR3 DNA follows: TGCGCCAGCAAAGGGACTAGCGGATCCTACGAGCAGTACTTC.